These T cell receptor beta chains were read from a single sample in a study of T cells in localized non-small cell lung cancer. The repertoire was sequenced with immunoSEQ multiplex PCR; TCRdb's copy has only in-frame clones and lacks some. The sample shows around 48,000 clones, about 80% of them seen only once. The source material was peripheral blood, sampled before any cancer treatment. The receptor source for this set is a man between 40 and 70 years old with stage I squamous cell lung carcinoma. The CDR3 runs from the conserved cysteine through the conserved F or W. A D gene is named only where the DNA matches it firmly. Size is omitted from some rows. Given values are once, few, many or a class for expanded clones.

D gene: NA
J gene: TRBJ2-1
clone size: NA
V gene: TRBV20-1
CDR3 DNA: TGCAGTGCGGAGAGTTACAATGAGCAGTTCTTC
CDR3 protein: CSAESYNEQFF

D gene: TRBD2
J gene: TRBJ2-5
clone size: NA
V gene: TRBV18
CDR3 DNA: TGTGCCAGCTCCCCAGTCGGACTAGCGGGGGAAGAGACCCAGTACTTC
CDR3 protein: CASSPVGLAGEETQYF

D gene: NA
J gene: TRBJ1-1
clone size: few
V gene: TRBV27
CDR3 DNA: TGTGCCAGCAGTTTATTTAACTCTCTGAACACTGAAGCTTTCTTT
CDR3 protein: CASSLFNSLNTEAFF

D gene: TRBD2
J gene: TRBJ2-3
clone size: NA
V gene: TRBV7-3
CDR3 DNA: TGTGCCAGCAGCCCTACTAGCGGGGGGGCAGATACGCAGTATTTT
CDR3 protein: CASSPTSGGADTQYF

D gene: NA
J gene: TRBJ1-2
clone size: NA
V gene: TRBV14
CDR3 DNA: TGTGCCAGCAGCCAAGCTGTTAACTATGGCTACACCTTC
CDR3 protein: CASSQAVNYGYTF

D gene: NA
J gene: TRBJ1-1
clone size: NA
V gene: TRBV28
CDR3 DNA: TGTGCCAGCAGTTTAGCACGGATCAACACTGAAGCTTTCTTT
CDR3 protein: CASSLARINTEAFF

D gene: NA
J gene: TRBJ2-7
clone size: NA
V gene: TRBV6-5
CDR3 DNA: TGTGCCAGCAGTTACTCTTGGACTCGGGCCCTCTACGAGCAGTACTTC
CDR3 protein: CASSYSWTRALYEQYF

D gene: NA
J gene: TRBJ1-1
clone size: NA
V gene: TRBV5-6
CDR3 DNA: TGTGCCAGCAGACCTTACACCGGGGGCACTGAAGCTTTCTTT
CDR3 protein: CASRPYTGGTEAFF

D gene: TRBD1
J gene: TRBJ2-7
clone size: NA
V gene: TRBV18
CDR3 DNA: TGTGCCAGCTCACCAGAAAGGGGGCGGAACGAGCAGTACTTC
CDR3 protein: CASSPERGRNEQYF

D gene: NA
J gene: TRBJ2-7
clone size: NA
V gene: TRBV7-6
CDR3 DNA: TGTGCCAGCAGCTTAGCAGATCAGGGGCCGTACGAGCAGTACTTC
CDR3 protein: CASSLADQGPYEQYF